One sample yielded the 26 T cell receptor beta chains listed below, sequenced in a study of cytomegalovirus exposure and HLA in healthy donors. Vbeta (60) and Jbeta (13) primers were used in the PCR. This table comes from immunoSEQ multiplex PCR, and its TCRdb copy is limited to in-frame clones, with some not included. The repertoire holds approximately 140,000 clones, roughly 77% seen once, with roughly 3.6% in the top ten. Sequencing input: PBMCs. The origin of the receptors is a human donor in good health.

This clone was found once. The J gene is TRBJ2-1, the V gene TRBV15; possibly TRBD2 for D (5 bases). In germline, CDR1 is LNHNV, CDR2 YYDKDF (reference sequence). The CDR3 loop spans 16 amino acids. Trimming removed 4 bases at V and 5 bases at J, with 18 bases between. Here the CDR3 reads CATSKLRTETNNEQFF. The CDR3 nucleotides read TGTGCCACCAGCAAACTACGCACAGAGACTAACAATGAGCAGTTCTTC. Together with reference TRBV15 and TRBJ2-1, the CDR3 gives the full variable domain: DAMVIQNPRYQVTQFGKPVTLSCSQTLNHNVMYWYQQKSSQAPKLLFHYYDKDFNNEADTPDNFQSRRPNTSFCFLDIRSPGLGDTAMYLCATSKLRTETNNEQFFGPGTRLTVL.

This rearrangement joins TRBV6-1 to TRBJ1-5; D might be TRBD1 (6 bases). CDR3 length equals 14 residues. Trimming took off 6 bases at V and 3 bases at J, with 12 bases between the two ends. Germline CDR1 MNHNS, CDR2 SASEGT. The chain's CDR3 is CASRPDRINQPQHF. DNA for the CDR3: TGTGCCAGCAGGCCGGACAGAATCAATCAGCCCCAGCATTTT.

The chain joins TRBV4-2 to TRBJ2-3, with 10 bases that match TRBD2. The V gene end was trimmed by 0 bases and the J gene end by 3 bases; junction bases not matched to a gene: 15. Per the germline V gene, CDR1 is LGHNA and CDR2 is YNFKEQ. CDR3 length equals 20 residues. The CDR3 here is CASSQDGIAGGSVSTDTQYF. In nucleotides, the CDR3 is TGTGCCAGCAGCCAAGACGGGATAGCGGGAGGAAGTGTTAGTACAGATACGCAGTATTTT.

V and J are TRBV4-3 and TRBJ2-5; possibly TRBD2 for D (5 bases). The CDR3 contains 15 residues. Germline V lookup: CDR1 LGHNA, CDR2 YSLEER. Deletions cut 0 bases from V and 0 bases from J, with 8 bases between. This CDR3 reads CASSQEVRDQETQYF. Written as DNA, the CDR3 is TGCGCCAGCAGCCAAGAAGTGAGGGACCAAGAGACCCAGTACTTC.

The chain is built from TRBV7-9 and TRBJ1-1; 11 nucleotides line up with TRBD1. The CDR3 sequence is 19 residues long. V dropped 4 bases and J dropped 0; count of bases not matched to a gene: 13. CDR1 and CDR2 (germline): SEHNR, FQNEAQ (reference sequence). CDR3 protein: CASSSPDRGRYQMNTEAFF. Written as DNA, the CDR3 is TGTGCCAGCAGCTCTCCGGACAGGGGGCGATACCAAATGAACACTGAAGCTTTCTTT.

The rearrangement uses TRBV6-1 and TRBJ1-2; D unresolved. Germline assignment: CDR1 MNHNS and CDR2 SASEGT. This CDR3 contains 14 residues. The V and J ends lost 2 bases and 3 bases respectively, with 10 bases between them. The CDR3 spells CASSESLRYYGYTF. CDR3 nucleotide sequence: TGTGCCAGCAGTGAATCTCTCCGGTACTATGGCTACACCTTC.

CDR3 residues: CASSTVGQGRTYEQYF. The CDR3 bases are TGTGCCAGCAGTACAGTCGGACAGGGACGGACCTACGAGCAGTACTTC. This chain connects TRBV28 to TRBJ2-7; TRBD1 matches at 8 bases. Germline-derived CDR1 and CDR2 are MDHEN and SYDVKM. The length of the CDR3 is 16 residues. After removal of 5 bases from V and 2 bases from J, the junction contained 11 bases not matched to a gene.

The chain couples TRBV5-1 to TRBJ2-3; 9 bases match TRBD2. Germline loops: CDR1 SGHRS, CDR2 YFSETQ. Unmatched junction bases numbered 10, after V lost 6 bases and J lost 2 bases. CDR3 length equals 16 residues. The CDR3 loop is CASNISLAGVTDTQYF. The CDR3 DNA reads TGCGCCAGCAATATATCATTAGCGGGAGTCACAGATACGCAGTATTTT.

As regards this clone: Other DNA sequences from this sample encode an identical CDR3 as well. This CDR3 is CASSSGTSGYNEQFF. The DNA for the CDR3 is TGTGCCAGCAGCTCAGGGACTAGCGGCTACAATGAGCAGTTCTTC. The chain recombines TRBV7-9 with TRBJ2-1; 11 positions match TRBD2. CDR1 SEHNR and CDR2 FQNEAQ come from the germline V gene (reference sequence). The V gene end was trimmed by 4 bases and the J gene end by 3 bases; junction bases not matched to a gene: 2. The CDR3 sequence is 15 residues long.

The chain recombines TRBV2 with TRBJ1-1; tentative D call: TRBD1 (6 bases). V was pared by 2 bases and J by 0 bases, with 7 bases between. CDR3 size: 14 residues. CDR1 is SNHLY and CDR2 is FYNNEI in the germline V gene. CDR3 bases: TGTGCCAGCAGTGAACGGACAGTGAACACTGAAGCTTTCTTT. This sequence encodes CASSERTVNTEAFF. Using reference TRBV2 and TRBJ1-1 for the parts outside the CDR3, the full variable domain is EPEVTQTPSHQVTQMGQEVILRCVPISNHLYFYWYRQILGQKVEFLVSFYNNEISEKSEIFDDQFSVERPDGSNFTLKIRSTKLEDSAMYFCASSERTVNTEAFFGQGTRLTVV.

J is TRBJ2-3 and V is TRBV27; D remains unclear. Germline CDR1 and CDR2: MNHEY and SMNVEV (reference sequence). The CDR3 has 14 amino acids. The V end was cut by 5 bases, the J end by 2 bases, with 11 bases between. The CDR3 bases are TGTGCCAGCAGTCCTATCCCTTCCACAGATACGCAGTATTTT. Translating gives CASSPIPSTDTQYF.

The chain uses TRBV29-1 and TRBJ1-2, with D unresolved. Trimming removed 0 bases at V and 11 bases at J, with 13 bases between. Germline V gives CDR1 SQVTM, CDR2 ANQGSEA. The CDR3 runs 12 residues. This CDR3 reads CSVEERDEAYTF. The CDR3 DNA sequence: TGCAGCGTTGAAGAGCGTGATGAGGCGTACACCTTC.

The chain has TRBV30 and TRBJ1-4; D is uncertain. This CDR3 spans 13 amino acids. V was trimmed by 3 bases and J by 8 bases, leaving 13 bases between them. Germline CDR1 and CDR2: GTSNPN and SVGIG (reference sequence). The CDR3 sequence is CAWSHGFPEKLFF. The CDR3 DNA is TGTGCCTGGAGCCACGGGTTTCCCGAAAAACTGTTTTTT.

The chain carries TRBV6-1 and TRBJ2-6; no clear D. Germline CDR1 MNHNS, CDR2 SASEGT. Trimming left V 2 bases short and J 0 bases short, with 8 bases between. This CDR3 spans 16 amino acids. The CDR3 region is CASSERTGSGANVLTF. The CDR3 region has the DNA TGTGCCAGCAGTGAACGTACGGGCTCTGGGGCCAACGTCCTGACTTTC.

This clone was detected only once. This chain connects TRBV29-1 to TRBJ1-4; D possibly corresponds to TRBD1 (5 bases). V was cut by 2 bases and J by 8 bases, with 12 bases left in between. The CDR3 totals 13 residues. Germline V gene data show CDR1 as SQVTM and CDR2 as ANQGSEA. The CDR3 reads CSVEQGFGEKLFF. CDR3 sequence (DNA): TGCAGCGTTGAACAGGGTTTCGGGGAAAAACTGTTTTTT.

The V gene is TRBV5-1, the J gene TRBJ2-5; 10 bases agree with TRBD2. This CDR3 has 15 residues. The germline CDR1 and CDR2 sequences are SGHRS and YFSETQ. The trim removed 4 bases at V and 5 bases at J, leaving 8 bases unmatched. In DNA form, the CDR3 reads TGCGCCAGCAGCCAACAAGCGGGAGGGCAGGAGACCCAGTACTTC. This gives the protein CASSQQAGGQETQYF.

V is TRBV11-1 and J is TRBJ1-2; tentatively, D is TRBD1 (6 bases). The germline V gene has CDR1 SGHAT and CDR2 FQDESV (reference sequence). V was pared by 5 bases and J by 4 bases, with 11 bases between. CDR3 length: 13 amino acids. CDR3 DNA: TGTGCCAGCAGCCGGGACATTTCCTATGGCTACACCTTC. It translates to CASSRDISYGYTF. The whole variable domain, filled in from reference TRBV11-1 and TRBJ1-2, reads EAEVAQSPRYKITEKSQAVAFWCDPISGHATLYWYRQILGQGPELLVQFQDESVVDDSQLPKDRFSAERLKGVDSTLKIQPAELGDSAMYLCASSRDISYGYTFGSGTRLTVV.

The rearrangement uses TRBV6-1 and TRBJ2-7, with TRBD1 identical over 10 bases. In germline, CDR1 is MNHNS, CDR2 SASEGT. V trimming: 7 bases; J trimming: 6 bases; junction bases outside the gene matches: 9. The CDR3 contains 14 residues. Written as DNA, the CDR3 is TGTGCCAGCAAACCGGGACAGGGGCGATTCGAGCAGTACTTC. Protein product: CASKPGQGRFEQYF.

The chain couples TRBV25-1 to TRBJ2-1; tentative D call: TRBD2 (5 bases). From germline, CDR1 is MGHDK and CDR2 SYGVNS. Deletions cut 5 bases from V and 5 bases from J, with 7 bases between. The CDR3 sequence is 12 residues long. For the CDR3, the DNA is TGTGCCAGCAGTCACGGGGACAATGAGCAGTTCTTC. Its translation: CASSHGDNEQFF.

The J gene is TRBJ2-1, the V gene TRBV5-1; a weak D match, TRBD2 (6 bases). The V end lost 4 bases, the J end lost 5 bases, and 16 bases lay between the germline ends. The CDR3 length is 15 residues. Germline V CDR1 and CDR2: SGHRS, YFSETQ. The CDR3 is CASSKTGLSNNEQFF. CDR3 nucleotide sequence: TGCGCCAGCAGCAAAACGGGACTTTCGAACAATGAGCAGTTCTTC.

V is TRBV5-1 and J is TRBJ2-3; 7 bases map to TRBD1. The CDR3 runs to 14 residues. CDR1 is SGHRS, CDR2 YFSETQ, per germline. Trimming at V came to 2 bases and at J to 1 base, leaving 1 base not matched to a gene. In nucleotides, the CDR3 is TGCGCCAGCAGCTTCGGACAGGGCACAGATACGCAGTATTTT. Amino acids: CASSFGQGTDTQYF.

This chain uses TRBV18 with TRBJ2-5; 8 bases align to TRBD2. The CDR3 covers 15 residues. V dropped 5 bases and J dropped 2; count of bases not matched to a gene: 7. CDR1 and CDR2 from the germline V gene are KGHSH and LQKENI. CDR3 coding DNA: TGTGCCAGCTCAGCTCTAGCGGGCACACAAGAGACCCAGTACTTC. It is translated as CASSALAGTQETQYF.

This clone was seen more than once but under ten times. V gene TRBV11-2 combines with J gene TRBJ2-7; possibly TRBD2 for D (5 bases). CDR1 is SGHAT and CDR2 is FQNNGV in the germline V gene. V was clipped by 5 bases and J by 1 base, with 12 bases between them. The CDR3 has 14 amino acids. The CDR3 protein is CASSHRGLSYEQYF. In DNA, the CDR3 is TGTGCCAGCAGCCACCGTGGACTTTCCTACGAGCAGTACTTC.

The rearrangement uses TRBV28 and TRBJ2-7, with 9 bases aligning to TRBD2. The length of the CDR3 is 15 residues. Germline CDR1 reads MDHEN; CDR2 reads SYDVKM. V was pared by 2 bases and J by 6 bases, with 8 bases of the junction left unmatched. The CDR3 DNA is TGTGCCAGCAGTTTAACCGGGACTAGCTGGGGCGAGCAGTACTTC. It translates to CASSLTGTSWGEQYF.

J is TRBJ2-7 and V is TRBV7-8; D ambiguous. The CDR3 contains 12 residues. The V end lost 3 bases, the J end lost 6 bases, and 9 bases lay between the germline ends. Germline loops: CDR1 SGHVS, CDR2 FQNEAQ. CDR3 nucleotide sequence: TGTGCCAGCAGCTTTGAGCTAGGCGAGCAGTACTTC. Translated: CASSFELGEQYF.

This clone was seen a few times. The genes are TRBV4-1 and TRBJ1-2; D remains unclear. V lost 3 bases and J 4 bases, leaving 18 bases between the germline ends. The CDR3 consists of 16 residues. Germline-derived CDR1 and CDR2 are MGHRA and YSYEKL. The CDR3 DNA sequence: TGCGCCAGCAGCCAGCCGGGTCCCGCGGCTTCCTATGGCTACACCTTC. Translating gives CASSQPGPAASYGYTF.